This TCR beta chain was identified during a study of blood T cell repertoires in COVID-19. Study details: Some COVID-19 samples were acute and others convalescent; all came from the United States, Italy and Spain.

All enrollees were about 18 to 89 years old and from under 25 US areas. Clinical history as reported by participants underpinned cohort assignment. This CDR3 contains 14 residues. The germline CDR1 and CDR2 sequences are LNHDA and SQIVND (reference sequence). Unmatched junction bases numbered 8, after V lost 7 bases and J lost 5 bases. In the original analysis: Estimates of nucleated cell counts were drawn from the amplification of reference gene primers. Only in-frame clones appear in the TCRdb table, and some are missing; sequencing was by immunoSEQ multiplex PCR. V, J and clone size reflect that table, while D and trimming were determined from the DNA. The table lists about 190,000 clones, 86% of them singletons.

The sequenced material came from PBMCs or T cells enriched from blood (not recorded which). This rearrangement joins TRBV19 to TRBJ1-2, with TRBD1 matching 9 bases. The TCR comes from a man between 35 and 55 years old with acute COVID-19. CDR3 residues: CASNKPGQGYGYTF. CDR3 bases: TGTGCCAGTAACAAACCGGGACAGGGTTATGGCTACACCTTC.